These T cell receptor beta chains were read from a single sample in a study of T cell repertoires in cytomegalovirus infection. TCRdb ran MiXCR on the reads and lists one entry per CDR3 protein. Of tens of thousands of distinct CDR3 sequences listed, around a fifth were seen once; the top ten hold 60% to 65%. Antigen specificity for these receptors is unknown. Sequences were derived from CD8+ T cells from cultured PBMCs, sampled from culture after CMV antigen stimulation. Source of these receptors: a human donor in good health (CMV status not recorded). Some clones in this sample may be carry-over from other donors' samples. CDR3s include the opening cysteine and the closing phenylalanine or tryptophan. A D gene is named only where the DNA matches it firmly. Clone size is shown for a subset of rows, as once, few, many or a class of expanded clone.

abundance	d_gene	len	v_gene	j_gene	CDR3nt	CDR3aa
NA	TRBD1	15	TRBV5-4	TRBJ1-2	TGTGCCAGCAGCTTGACGGCAGGGGGAGATTATGGCTACACCTTC	CASSLTAGGDYGYTF
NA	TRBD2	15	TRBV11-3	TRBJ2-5	TGTGCCAGCAGCTCCTACCGGGGGGGCCAAGAGACCCAGTACTTC	CASSSYRGGQETQYF
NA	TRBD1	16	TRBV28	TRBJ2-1	TGTGCCAGCAGTTTAGGGACAGGGGGCGACTACAATGAGCAGTTCTTC	CASSLGTGGDYNEQFF
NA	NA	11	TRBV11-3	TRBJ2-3	TGTGCCAGCAGCCAGGGAGATACGCAGTATTTT	CASSQGDTQYF
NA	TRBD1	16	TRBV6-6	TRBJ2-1	TGTGCCAGCAGCGCGACAGGGGTGTCCTCCTACAATGAGCAGTTCTTC	CASSATGVSSYNEQFF
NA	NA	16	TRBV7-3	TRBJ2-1	TGTGCCAGCAGCCCAGTCTCGGTGTCACCCTACAATGAGCAGTTCTTC	CASSPVSVSPYNEQFF
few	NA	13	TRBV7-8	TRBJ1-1	TGTGCCAGTGGAACCGACAGAAGAAGAGAAGCTTTCTTT	CASGTDRRREAFF
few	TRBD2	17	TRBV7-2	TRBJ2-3	TGTGCCAGCAGCAAGCGACTAGCGGGAGGTAGCACAGATACGCAGTATTTT	CASSKRLAGGSTDTQYF
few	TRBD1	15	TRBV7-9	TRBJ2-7	TGTGCCAGCAGCTTAGGAGGGACAGGGTCGCGCGAGCAGTACTTC	CASSLGGTGSREQYF
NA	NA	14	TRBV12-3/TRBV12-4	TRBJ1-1	TGTGCCAGCAGCACCGCTTCCGGGTACACTGAAGCTTTCTTT	CASSTASGYTEAFF
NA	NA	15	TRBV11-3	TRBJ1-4	TGTGCCAGCAGCTTAGTCATCGCAACTAATGAAAAACTGTTTTTT	CASSLVIATNEKLFF
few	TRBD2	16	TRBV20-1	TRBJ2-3	TGCAGTGCTAGAGCTCGGACTAGCGGGGTAACAGATACGCAGTATTTT	CSARARTSGVTDTQYF